This T cell receptor beta chain was retrieved from a study of beta chain features in type 1 diabetes. The entirety of the isolated RNA underwent reverse transcription, so expressed TCRB transcripts were sequenced. Clones were read by immunoSEQ multiplex PCR, and TCRdb kept only the in-frame ones, dropping some. The sample lists under 200,000 clones, about 8.1% occurring once. Germline V lookup: CDR1 SGHAT, CDR2 FQNNGV. The CDR3 is 15 amino acids. Deletions cut 2 bases from V and 2 bases from J, with 11 bases between. This clone was recorded a few times. The sequence derives from a man in his late teens or twenties in good health. The rearrangement links TRBV11-2 to TRBJ2-3, with a possible D match to TRBD2 (6 bases). The sequencing sample was made of central memory CD4+ T cells from blood. The CDR3 loop is CASSLNGLNTDTQYF. The CDR3 bases are TGTGCCAGCAGCTTAAACGGACTAAACACAGATACGCAGTATTTT.